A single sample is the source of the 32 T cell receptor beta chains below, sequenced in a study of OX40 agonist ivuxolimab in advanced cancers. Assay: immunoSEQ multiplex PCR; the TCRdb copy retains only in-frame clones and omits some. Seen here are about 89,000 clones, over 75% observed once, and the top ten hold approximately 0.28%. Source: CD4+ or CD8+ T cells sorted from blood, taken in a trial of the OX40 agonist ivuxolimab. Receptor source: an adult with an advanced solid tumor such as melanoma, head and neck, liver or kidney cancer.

CDR3 bases: TGTGCCAGCAGTGAAGGAGGTCGTCGGACAGGCACAGATACGCAGTATTTT. Protein sequence: CASSEGGRRTGTDTQYF. V gene TRBV6-1 combines with J gene TRBJ2-3, with D possibly TRBD1 on 6 matching bases. Germline-derived CDR1 and CDR2 are MNHNS and SASEGT. V lost 1 base to trimming and J lost 1 base, with 15 bases between them. The CDR3 runs to 17 residues.

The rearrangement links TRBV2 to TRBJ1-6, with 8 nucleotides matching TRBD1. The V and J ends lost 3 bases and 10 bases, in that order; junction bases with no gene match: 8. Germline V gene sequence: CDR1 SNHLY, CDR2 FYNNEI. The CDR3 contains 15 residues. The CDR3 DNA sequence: TGTGCCAGCAGTGAGTCTGGACAGGGAAGCTCACCCCTCCACTTT. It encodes CASSESGQGSSPLHF.

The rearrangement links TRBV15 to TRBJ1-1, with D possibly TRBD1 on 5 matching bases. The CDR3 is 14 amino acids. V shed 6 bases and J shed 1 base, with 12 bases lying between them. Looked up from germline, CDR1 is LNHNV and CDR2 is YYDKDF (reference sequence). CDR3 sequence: CATRTRQTNTEAFF. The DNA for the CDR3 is TGTGCCACCAGGACGAGACAGACGAACACTGAAGCTTTCTTT.

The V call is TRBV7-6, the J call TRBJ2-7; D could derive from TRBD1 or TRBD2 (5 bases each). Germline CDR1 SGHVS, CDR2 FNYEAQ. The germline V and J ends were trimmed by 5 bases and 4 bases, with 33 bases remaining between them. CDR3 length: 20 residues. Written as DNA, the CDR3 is TGTGCCAGCAGCCCCTTTGGGGAAGGGACCTTTGGGACCAGTCCTTACGAGCAGTACTTC. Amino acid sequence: CASSPFGEGTFGTSPYEQYF.

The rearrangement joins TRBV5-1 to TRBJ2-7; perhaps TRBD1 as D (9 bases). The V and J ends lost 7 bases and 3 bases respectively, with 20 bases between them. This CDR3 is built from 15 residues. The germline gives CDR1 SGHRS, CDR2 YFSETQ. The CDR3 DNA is TGCGCCAGCGGCGGGGGGCGGACAGGGGACTACGAGCAGTACTTC. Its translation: CASGGGRTGDYEQYF.

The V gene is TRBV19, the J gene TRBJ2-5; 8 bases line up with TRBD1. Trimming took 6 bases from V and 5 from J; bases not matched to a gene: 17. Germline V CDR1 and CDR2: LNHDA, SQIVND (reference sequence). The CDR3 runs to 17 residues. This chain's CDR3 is CASSLGYQGAFGETQYF. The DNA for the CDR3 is TGTGCCAGTAGCCTCGGTTACCAGGGGGCTTTCGGGGAGACCCAGTACTTC.

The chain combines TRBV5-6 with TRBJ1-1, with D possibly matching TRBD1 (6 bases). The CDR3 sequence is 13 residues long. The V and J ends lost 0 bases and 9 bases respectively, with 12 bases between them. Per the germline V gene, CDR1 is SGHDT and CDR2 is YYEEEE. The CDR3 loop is CASSLGVDRKAFF. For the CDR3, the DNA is TGTGCCAGCAGCTTGGGTGTGGACAGAAAAGCTTTCTTT.

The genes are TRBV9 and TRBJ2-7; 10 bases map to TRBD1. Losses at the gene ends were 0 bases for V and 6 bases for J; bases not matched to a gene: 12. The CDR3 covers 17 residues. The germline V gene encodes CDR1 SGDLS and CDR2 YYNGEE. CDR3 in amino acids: CASSVGLTGGADSEQYF. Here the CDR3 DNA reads TGTGCCAGCAGCGTAGGTTTGACAGGGGGCGCGGATAGCGAGCAGTACTTC.

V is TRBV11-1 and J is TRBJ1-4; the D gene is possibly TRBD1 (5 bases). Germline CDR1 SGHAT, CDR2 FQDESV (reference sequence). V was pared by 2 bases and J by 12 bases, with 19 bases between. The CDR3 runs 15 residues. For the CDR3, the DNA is TGTGCCAGCAGCTTAAGATCGGGGACGATCAAACAACTGTTTTTT. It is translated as CASSLRSGTIKQLFF. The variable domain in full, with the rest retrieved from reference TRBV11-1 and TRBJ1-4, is EAEVAQSPRYKITEKSQAVAFWCDPISGHATLYWYRQILGQGPELLVQFQDESVVDDSQLPKDRFSAERLKGVDSTLKIQPAELGDSAMYLCASSLRSGTIKQLFFGSGTQLSVL.

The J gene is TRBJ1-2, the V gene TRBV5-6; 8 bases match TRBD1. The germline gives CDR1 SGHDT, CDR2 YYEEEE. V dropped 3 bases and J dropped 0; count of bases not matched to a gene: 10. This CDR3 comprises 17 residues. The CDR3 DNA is TGTGCCAGCAGCTCGCTTTGGCAGGGGGCTACTAACTATGGCTACACCTTC. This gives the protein CASSSLWQGATNYGYTF.

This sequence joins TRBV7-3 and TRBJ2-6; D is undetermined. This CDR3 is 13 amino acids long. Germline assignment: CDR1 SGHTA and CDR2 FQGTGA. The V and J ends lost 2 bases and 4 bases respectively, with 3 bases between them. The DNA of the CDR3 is TGTGCCAGCAGCTTAGGAGGGGCCAACGTCCTGACTTTC. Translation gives CASSLGGANVLTF.

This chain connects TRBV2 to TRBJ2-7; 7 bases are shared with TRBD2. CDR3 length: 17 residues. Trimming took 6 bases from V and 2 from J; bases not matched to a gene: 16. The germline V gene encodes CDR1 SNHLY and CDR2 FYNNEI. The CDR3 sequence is CASRVPGLITKPYEQYF. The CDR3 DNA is TGTGCCAGCAGAGTCCCGGGACTAATAACGAAGCCCTACGAGCAGTACTTC.

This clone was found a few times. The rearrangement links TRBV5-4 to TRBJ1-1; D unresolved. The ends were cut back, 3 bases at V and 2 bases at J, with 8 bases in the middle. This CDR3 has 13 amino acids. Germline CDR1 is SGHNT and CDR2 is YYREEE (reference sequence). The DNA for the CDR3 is TGTGCCAGCAGCTCGGGATTAAACACTGAAGCTTTCTTT. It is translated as CASSSGLNTEAFF.

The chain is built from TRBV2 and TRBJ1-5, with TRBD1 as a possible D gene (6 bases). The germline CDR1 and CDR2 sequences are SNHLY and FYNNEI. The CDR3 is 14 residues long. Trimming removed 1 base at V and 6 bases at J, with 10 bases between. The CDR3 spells CASSEGGAGQPQHF. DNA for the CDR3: TGTGCCAGCAGTGAAGGGGGGGCGGGTCAGCCCCAGCATTTT.

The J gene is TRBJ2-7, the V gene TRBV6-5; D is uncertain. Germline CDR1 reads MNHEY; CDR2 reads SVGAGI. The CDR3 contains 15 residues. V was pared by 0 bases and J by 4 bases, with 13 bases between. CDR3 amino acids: CASSYSPPSAYEQYF. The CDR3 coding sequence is TGTGCCAGCAGTTACTCGCCTCCTTCAGCGTACGAGCAGTACTTC.

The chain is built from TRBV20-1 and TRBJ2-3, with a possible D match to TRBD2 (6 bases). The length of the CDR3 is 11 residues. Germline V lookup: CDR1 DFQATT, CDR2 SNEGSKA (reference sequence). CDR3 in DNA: TGCGGAGGGGTCACCCGAGATACGCAGTATTTT. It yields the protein CGGVTRDTQYF.

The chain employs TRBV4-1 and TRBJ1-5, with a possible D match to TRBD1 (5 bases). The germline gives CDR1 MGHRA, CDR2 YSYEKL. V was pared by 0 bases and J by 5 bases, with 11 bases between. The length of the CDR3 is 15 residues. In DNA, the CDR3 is TGCGCCAGCAGCCAAGAGGAAGGGGTGGATCAGCCCCAGCATTTT. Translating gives CASSQEEGVDQPQHF.

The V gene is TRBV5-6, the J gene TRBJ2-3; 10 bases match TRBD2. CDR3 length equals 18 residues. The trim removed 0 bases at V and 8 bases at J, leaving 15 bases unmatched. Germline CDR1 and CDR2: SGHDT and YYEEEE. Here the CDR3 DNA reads TGTGCCAGCAGCTTGGCCAGCGGGGGGGACCCGCGCGTCCGTACGCAGTATTTT. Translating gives CASSLASGGDPRVRTQYF. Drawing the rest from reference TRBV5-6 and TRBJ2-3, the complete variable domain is DAGVTQSPTHLIKTRGQQVTLRCSPKSGHDTVSWYQQALGQGPQFIFQYYEEEERQRGNFPDRFSGHQFPNYSSELNVNALLLGDSALYLCASSLASGGDPRVRTQYFGPGTRLTVL.

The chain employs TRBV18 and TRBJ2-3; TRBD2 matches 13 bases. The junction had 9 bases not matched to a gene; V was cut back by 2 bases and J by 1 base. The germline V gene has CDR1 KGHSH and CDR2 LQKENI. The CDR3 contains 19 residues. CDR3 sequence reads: CASSPTGTSGVWGTDTQYF. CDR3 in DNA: TGTGCCAGCTCACCAACCGGGACTAGCGGGGTGTGGGGCACAGATACGCAGTATTTT.

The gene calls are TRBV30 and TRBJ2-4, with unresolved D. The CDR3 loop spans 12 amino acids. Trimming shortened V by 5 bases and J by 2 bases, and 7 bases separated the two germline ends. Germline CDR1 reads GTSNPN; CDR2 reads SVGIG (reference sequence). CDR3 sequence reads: CAWLGTKNIQYF. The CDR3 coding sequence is TGTGCCTGGTTGGGGACCAAAAACATTCAGTACTTC.

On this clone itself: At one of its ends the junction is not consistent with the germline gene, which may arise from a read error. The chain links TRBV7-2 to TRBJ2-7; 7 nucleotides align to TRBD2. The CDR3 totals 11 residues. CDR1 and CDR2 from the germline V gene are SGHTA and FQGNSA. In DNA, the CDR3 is TGTGCCAGCAGCTTAAGCGGGGCCTTAAGCTTC. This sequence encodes CASSLSGALSF.

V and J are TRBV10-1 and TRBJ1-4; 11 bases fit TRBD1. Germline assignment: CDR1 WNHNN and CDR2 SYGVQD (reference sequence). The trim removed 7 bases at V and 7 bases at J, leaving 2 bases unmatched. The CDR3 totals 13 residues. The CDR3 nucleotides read TGCGCCAGCACGGACAGGGGGCGTGAAAAACTGTTTTTT. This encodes CASTDRGREKLFF.

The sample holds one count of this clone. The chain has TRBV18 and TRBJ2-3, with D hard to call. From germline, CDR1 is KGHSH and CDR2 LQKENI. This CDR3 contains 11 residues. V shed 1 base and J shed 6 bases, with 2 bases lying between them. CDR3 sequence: CASSPRDTQYF. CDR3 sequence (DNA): TGTGCCAGCTCACCACGGGATACGCAGTATTTT.

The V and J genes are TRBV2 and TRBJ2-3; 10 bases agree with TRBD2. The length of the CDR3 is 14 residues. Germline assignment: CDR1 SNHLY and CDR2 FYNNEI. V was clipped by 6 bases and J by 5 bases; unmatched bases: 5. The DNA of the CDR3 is TGTGCCAGCAGACTAGCGGGGTCTGGAGATACGCAGTATTTT. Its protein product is CASRLAGSGDTQYF.

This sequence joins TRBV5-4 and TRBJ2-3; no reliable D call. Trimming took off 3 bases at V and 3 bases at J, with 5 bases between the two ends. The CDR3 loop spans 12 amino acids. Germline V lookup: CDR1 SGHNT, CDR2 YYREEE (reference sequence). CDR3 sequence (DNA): TGTGCCAGCAGCTCGTGGACAGATACGCAGTATTTT. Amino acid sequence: CASSSWTDTQYF.

The CDR3 spells CASSRARGADTQYF. The CDR3 nucleotides are TGTGCCAGCAGCCGAGCTCGGGGGGCAGATACGCAGTATTTT. This rearrangement joins TRBV7-2 to TRBJ2-3; 7 bases line up with TRBD2. With V trimmed by 5 bases and J by 4 bases, 6 bases remained unmatched. CDR1 SGHTA and CDR2 FQGNSA come from the germline V gene. This CDR3 has 14 residues.

This CDR3 reads CATSSPGGSSYEQYF. The CDR3 region has the DNA TGTGCCACCAGCAGCCCAGGGGGGTCGTCCTACGAGCAGTACTTC. The rearrangement joins TRBV15 to TRBJ2-7; D perhaps matches TRBD1 (7 bases). The germline gives CDR1 LNHNV, CDR2 YYDKDF (reference sequence). The CDR3 covers 15 residues. The V end was cut by 3 bases, the J end by 1 base, with 13 bases between.

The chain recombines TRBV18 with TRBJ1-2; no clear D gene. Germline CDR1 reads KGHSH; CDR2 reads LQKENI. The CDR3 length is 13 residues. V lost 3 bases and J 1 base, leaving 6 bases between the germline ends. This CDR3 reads CASSPSNNYGYTF. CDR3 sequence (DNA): TGTGCCAGCTCACCGAGCAATAACTATGGCTACACCTTC.

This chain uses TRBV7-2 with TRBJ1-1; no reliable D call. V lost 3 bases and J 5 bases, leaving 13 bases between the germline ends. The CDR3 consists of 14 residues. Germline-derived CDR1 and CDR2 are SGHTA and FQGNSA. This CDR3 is CASSFWQEATEAFF. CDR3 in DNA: TGTGCCAGCAGCTTTTGGCAGGAAGCAACTGAAGCTTTCTTT.

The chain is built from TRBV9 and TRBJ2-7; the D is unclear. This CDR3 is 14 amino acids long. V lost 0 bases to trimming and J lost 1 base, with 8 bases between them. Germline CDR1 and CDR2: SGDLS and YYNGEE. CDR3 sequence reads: CASSVDYRSYEQYF. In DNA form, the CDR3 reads TGTGCCAGCAGCGTAGATTACCGGTCCTACGAGCAGTACTTC.

The CDR3 is CASRPTKGQGLYNEQFF. The CDR3 region has the DNA TGTGCCAGCAGGCCCACCAAGGGACAGGGTCTATACAATGAGCAGTTCTTC. This chain connects TRBV5-8 to TRBJ2-1; 9 nucleotides match TRBD1. Losses at the gene ends were 5 bases for V and 4 bases for J; bases not matched to a gene: 13. The CDR3 contains 17 residues. Germline CDR1 SGHTS, CDR2 YDEGEE.

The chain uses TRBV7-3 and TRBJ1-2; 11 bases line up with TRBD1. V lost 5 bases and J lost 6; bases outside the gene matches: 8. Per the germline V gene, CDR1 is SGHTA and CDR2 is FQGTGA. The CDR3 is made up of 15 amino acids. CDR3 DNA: TGTGCCAGCAGCCCCCGGCCGGGACAGGGGGATGGCTACACCTTC. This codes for CASSPRPGQGDGYTF. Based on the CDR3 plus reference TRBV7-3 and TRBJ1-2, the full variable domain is GAGVSQTPSNKVTEKGKYVELRCDPISGHTALYWYRQSLGQGPEFLIYFQGTGAADDSGLPNDRFFAVRPEGSVSTLKIQRTERGDSAVYLCASSPRPGQGDGYTFGSGTRLTVV.